The entry below gives a single T cell receptor (beta chain) sequence along with its context. This record comes from a study of blood T cell repertoires in COVID-19. Study-wide context: COVID-19 samples from acute and convalescent phases originated in the United States, Italy and Spain.

Original handling: Reference gene primers were amplified, and this amplification served to estimate nucleated cell counts. TCRdb's copy holds only in-frame clones and misses some; the assay was immunoSEQ multiplex PCR. Clone size and the V and J calls come from that table; the DNA yielded D and trimming. The sample comprises hundreds of thousands of clones, 90% to 95% of which are singletons, and around 3.5% rests with the top ten. Trimming pared 2 bases from V and 7 bases from J, leaving 17 bases between. CDR1 is LGHDT, CDR2 YNNKEL, per germline (reference sequence). This CDR3 contains 15 residues. The receptor comes from a woman younger than 35 who had recovered from COVID-19. The V gene is TRBV3-1 (or the pseudogene TRBV3-2), the J gene TRBJ1-2, with a weak D call TRBD1 (6 bases). Sequences were obtained from peripheral blood. In DNA form, the CDR3 reads TGTGCCAGCAGCCAACTACAGGGTGGATTCAGTGGCTACACCTTC. Its translation: CASSQLQGGFSGYTF.